The 4 T cell receptor beta chains listed next were all sequenced from one sample in a study of T cells expressing NK-cell markers. TCRdb re-called the 5' RACE reads and shows each CDR3 protein once, DNA omitted. The ten top clones account for 3% to 4.5%, within a sample of around 550,000 distinct CDR3 sequences. The sample consisted of blood T cells: a sorted CD56 or NKG2C T cell subset, CD4+ or CD8+ T cells, or bulk PBMC T cells (not recorded which). The receptors derive from a man younger than 35 in good health.

The V and J genes are TRBV27 and TRBJ2-3; lacking DNA, the TRBD2 call made by TCRdb goes unchecked. CDR3 length equals 15 residues. Germline CDR1 reads MNHEY; CDR2 reads SMNVEV (reference sequence). CDR3 in amino acids: CASTLRSGSTDTQYF.

This rearrangement joins TRBV20-1 to TRBJ1-4; the TCRdb D gene call, TRBD1, has no DNA to confirm it. CDR3 length equals 15 residues. Germline-derived CDR1 and CDR2 are DFQATT and SNEGSKA (reference sequence). CDR3 sequence: CSARPSTGGGEKLFF.

This chain joins TRBV6-1 and TRBJ2-5; TCRdb's D gene call, TRBD2, goes unchecked for lack of DNA. CDR1 is MNHNS and CDR2 is SASEGT in the germline V gene. The CDR3 sequence is 17 residues long. The CDR3 here is CASRHRGLAGLQETQYF.

The genes are TRBV15 and TRBJ2-1; the TCRdb D gene call, TRBD2, has no DNA to confirm it. This CDR3 spans 15 amino acids. Germline lookup yields CDR1 LNHNV and CDR2 YYDKDF (reference sequence). CDR3 region: CATSRGASGRAEQFF.